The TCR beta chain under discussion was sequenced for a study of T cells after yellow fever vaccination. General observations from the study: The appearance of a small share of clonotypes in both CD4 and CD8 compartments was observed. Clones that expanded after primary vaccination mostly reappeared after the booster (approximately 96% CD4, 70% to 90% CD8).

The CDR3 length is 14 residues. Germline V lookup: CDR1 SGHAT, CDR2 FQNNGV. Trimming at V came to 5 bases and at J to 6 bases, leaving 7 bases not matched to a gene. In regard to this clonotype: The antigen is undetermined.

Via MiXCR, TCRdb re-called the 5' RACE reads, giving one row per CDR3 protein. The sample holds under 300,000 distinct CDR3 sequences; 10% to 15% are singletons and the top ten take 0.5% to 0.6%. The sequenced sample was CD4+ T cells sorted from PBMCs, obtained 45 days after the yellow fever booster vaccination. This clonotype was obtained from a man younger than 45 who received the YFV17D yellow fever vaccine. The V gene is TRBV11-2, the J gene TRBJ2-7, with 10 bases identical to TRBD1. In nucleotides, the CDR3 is TGTGCCAGCAGCCGGGACAGGGGACCGGGCGAGCAGTACTTC. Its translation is CASSRDRGPGEQYF.